The T cell receptor (beta chain) described here comes from a study of OX40 agonist ivuxolimab in advanced cancers. Germline assignment: CDR1 MNHEY and CDR2 SVGAGI. V lost 6 bases and J 12 bases, leaving 21 bases between the germline ends. The CDR3 spans 13 residues. Produced via immunoSEQ multiplex PCR; TCRdb's table is partial and in-frame only. The sample includes 55,000 to 80,000 clones, 81% of them seen just once. This receptor was identified in an adult with an advanced solid tumor such as melanoma, head and neck, liver or kidney cancer. The V and J genes are TRBV6-5 and TRBJ2-7; D perhaps matches TRBD2 (6 bases). Sequencing was performed on CD4+ or CD8+ T cells sorted from blood, taken in a trial of the OX40 agonist ivuxolimab. The CDR3 region is CASSSDGVRDWYF. As DNA, the CDR3 is TGTGCCAGCAGCAGCGACGGGGTCCGGGACTGGTACTTC.